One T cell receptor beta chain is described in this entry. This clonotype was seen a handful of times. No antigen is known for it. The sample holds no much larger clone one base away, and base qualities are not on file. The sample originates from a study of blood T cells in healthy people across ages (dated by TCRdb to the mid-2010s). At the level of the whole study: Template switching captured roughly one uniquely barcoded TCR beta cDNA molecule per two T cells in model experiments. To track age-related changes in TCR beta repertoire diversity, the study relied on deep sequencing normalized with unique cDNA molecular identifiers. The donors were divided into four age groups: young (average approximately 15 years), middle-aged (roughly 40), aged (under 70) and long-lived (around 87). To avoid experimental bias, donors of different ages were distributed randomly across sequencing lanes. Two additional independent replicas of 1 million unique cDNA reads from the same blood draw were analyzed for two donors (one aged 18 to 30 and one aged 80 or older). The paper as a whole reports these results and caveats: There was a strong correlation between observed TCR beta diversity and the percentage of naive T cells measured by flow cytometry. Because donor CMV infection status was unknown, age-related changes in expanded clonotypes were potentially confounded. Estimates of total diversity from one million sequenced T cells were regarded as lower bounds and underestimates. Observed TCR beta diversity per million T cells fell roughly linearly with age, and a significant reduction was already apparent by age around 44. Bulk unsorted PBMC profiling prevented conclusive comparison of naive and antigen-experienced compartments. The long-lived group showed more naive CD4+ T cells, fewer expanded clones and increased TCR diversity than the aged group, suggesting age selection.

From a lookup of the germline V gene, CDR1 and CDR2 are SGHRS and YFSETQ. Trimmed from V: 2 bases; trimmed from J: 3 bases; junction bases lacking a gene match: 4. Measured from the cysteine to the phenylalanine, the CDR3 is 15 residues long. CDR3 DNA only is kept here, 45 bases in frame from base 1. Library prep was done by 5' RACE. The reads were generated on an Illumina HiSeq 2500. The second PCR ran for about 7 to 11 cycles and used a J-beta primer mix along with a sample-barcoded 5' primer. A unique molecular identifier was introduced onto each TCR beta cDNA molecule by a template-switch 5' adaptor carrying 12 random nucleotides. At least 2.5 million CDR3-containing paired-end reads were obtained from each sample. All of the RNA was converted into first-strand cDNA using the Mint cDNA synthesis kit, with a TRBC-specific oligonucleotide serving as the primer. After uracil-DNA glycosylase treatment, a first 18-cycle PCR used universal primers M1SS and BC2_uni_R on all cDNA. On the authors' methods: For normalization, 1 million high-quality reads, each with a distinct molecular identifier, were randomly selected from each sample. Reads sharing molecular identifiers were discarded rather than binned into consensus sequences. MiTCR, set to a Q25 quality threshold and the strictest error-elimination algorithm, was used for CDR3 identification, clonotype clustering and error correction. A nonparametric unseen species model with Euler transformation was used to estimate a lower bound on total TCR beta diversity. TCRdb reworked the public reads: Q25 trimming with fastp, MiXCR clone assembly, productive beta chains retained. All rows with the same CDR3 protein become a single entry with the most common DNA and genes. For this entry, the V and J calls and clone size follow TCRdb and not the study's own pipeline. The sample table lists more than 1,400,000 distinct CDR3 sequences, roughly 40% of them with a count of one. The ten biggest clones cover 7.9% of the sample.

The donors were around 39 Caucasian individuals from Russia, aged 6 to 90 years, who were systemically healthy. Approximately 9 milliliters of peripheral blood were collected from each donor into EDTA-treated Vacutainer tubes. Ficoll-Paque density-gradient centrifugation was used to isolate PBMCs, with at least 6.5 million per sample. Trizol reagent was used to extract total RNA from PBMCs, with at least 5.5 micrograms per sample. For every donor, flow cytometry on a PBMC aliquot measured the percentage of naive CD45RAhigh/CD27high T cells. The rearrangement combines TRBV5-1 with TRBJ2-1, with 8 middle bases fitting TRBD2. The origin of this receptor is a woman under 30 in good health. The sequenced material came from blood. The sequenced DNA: TGCGCCAGCAGCTTCTTGAGCGGGGGCTACAATGAGCAGTTCTTC. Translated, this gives CASSFLSGGYNEQFF.